The clone carrying this T cell receptor (beta chain) has a handful of counts. The antigen is unknown. These data originate in a study of T cells in Graves' hyperthyroidism and ophthalmopathy. Study observations and caveats: Ophthalmopathy was model-predicted a median about 6 months pre-onset. Stable hyperthyroidism and ophthalmopathy were separated using 13 V-J signatures. Blood also held most thyroid clonotypes expanded beyond 0.001.

Regions amplified from RNA transcripts were the TCR beta CDR3 regions. The TCR CDR3 was amplified in a first-round RT-PCR using the HTBI primer set. Each CDR3 protein is one row after TCRdb ran MiXCR on the multiplex PCR reads. The sample yields about 640,000 distinct CDR3 sequences, approximately 42% seen once. Trimming removed 6 bases at V and 2 bases at J, with 13 bases between. Germline V gene lookup returns CDR1 MGHRA and CDR2 YSYEKL. This CDR3 is built from 14 residues. V and J are TRBV4-1 and TRBJ1-2; D gene ambiguous. Sequenced material: peripheral blood or thyroid tissue (not recorded which). This receptor was obtained from an adult man with Graves' disease, either hyperthyroidism or ophthalmopathy (not recorded which). The CDR3 DNA is TGCGCCAGCAGTAAAGGGATGGCGAACTATGGCTACACCTTC. This translates into CASSKGMANYGYTF.